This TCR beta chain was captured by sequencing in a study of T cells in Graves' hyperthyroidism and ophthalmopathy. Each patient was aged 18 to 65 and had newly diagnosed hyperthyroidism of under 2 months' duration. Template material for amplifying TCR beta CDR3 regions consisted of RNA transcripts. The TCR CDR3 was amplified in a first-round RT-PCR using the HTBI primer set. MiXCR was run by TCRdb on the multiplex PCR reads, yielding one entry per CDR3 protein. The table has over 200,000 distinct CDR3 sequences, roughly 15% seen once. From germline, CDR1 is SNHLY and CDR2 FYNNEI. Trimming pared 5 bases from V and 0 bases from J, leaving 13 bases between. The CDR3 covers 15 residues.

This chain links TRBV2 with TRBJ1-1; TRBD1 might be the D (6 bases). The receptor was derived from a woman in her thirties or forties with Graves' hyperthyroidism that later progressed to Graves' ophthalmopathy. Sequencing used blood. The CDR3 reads CASSRTVSLNTEAFF. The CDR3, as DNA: TGTGCCAGCAGTAGGACAGTATCTTTGAACACTGAAGCTTTCTTT.